This T cell receptor beta chain was obtained from a study of T cells in Graves' hyperthyroidism and ophthalmopathy (dated by TCRdb to between 2019 and 2020). Some background on the complete study: Peripheral blood samples were taken at the time of initial diagnosis, prior to any treatment. To identify TCR V-J signatures that set the groups apart, the researchers used a discovery cohort of 90 to 100 patients, made up of 40 to 45 with Graves' ophthalmopathy and some 55 with stable Graves' hyperthyroidism. Following sampling, methimazole starting at 30 mg daily was given to hyperthyroidism patients, and high-dose intravenous methylprednisolone was given to ophthalmopathy patients. In addition, the study compared T-cell repertoires in thyroid tissue and in blood from five to seven Graves' hyperthyroidism patients. Prospective prediction of ophthalmopathy was tested in an independent validation cohort consisting of 18 hyperthyroidism patients and some 17 patients who later progressed to ophthalmopathy. The 85 to 100 discovery patients were divided at random into training and test sets in a 7:3 ratio. According to the paper, TCR Vbeta CDR3 sequencing was carried out on 135 peripheral blood samples, which came from about 45 ophthalmopathy, around 74 hyperthyroidism and roughly 17 progressor patients. The paper as a whole reports these results and caveats: Most expanded thyroid clonotypes (frequency above 0.001) were also found in blood, which suggests that blood repertoires may mirror thyroid immune responses. Sample size was not statistically predetermined, and investigators were not blinded to group allocation. In validation, the model predicted progression to ophthalmopathy a median of roughly 6.2 months before onset, with 65% to 71% sensitivity and roughly 79% specificity. In cross-validation, a model built on a 13 V-J signature told ophthalmopathy apart from stable hyperthyroidism with over 85% sensitivity and roughly 81% specificity, and in testing the same model reached 80%/75%.

This clonotype was recorded a few times. It lacks a known antigen. No base qualities exist here, and no much larger clone lies one base off it. Stable Graves' hyperthyroidism was defined as the absence of progression to ophthalmopathy over 18 months of follow-up. The hyperthyroidism patients were between 18 and 65 years old and newly diagnosed, with a disease duration of less than 2 months. The study excluded patients with uncontrolled infections, other autoimmune diseases, pregnancy or lactation. Diagnoses were established on the basis of clinical symptoms, serum thyroxine and TRAb, thyroid ultrasound, and orbital computed tomography. PBMCs were isolated from 7.5 to 10 ml of fresh peripheral blood by Ficoll-Paque density gradient centrifugation. Total RNA was extracted with Trizol reagent, and quality was checked on an Agilent 2100 Bioanalyzer. TCR beta CDR3 regions were amplified from RNA transcripts. For the first round of RT-PCR on the TCR CDR3, the HTBI primer set was used together with the Qiagen OneStep RT-PCR kit. A second multiplex PCR round built the libraries, followed by size selection and purification. The libraries were sequenced on an Illumina HiSeq2000 using paired-end 100 bp reads. As for the original processing: Raw data were processed with SOAPnuke, discarding reads with adapters, uncalled bases, mean Phred below 15, or no exact constant-primer or identifier match. COPE v1.2.5 was used to merge high-quality paired reads, and clonotypes were defined as unique nucleotide sequences. MiTCR v1.1 was used to align clonotypes to the IMGT TRBV, TRBD and TRBJ reference segments. Analysis was restricted to V-J combinations with a frequency above 0.0001, which covered roughly 99% of repertoires. A TCS score was defined as the ratio of F50 (clonal expansion) to E x V (chaos), with BLOSUM62-based TCRdist applied between CDR3 peptides within each V-J. Welch's t-statistics and random forest reduced roughly 540 V-J features to around 14, which were used in a naive Bayes classifier (R e1071). TCRdb redid the processing of the public reads, applying fastp at Q25 and MiXCR, and retained in-frame beta chains. Every entry covers one CDR3 protein and lists the most common genes and DNA from its rows. The V and J calls come from TCRdb's annotation, not from the publication. In this sample the table shows hundreds of thousands of distinct CDR3 sequences, roughly 13% of which occur a single time. The ten largest clones represent 9.2% of the sample.

Counted from cysteine to phenylalanine, this CDR3 has 12 amino acids. Just CDR3 DNA is preserved here, 36 bases in frame from base 1. At the junction V is shortened by 10 bases and J by 4 bases, with 13 bases in between. CDR1 MGHRA and CDR2 YSYEKL were looked up in the germline V gene. Recombination connected TRBV4-1 to TRBJ1-2, and possibly TRBD1, on 6 matching bases. The sequenced material came from blood. The origin of this receptor is a woman aged 18-29 years with Graves' hyperthyroidism. CDR3 region: CATAGGAYGYTF. The DNA is as follows: TGCGCCACCGCGGGGGGGGCCTATGGCTACACCTTC.